Below, 13 T cell receptor beta chains from the same sample are listed, as sequenced in a study of blood T cell repertoires in COVID-19. Some clones are missing from TCRdb's copy, which holds only in-frame ones; the method was immunoSEQ multiplex PCR. The sample records some 120,000 clones, 70% to 80% being singletons. Sequenced input: peripheral blood. The source of these receptors is a human donor in a cohort sampled during active COVID-19.

The gene calls are TRBV4-3 and TRBJ2-7, with D perhaps TRBD2 (5 bases). Germline CDR1 reads LGHNA; CDR2 reads YSLEER. This CDR3 spans 14 amino acids. With 4 bases removed from V and 4 bases from J, the gap between germline ends came to 14 bases. The CDR3 loop reads CASSPSSRGYEQYF. The DNA for the CDR3 is TGCGCCAGCAGCCCTTCCAGCCGGGGTTACGAGCAGTACTTC.

The J gene is TRBJ2-7, the V gene TRBV11-3, with 7 nucleotides matching TRBD2. CDR3 length equals 14 residues. The ends lost 4 bases at V and 2 bases at J; junction bases unmatched: 5. Germline CDR1 reads SGHNT; CDR2 reads YENEEA. The CDR3 here is CASSWVGLTYEQYF. In nucleotides, the CDR3 is TGTGCCAGCAGCTGGGTGGGACTAACCTACGAGCAGTACTTC.

CDR3 nucleotides: TGTGCCAGCGGGGAACGACAGGGGGAAGATACGCAGTATTTT. Amino acid sequence: CASGERQGEDTQYF. The rearrangement links TRBV28 to TRBJ2-3, with TRBD1 matching over 9 bases. In germline, CDR1 is MDHEN, CDR2 SYDVKM. The V gene end was trimmed by 8 bases and the J gene end by 5 bases; junction bases not matched to a gene: 8. The CDR3 has 14 residues.

This clone is a singleton in its sample. The rearrangement joins TRBV10-3 to TRBJ1-2; D is ambiguous. CDR3 size: 12 residues. V was shortened by 10 bases and J by 4 bases, with 13 bases between the two germline ends. Germline-derived CDR1 and CDR2 are ENHRY and SYGVKD. The CDR3 nucleotides are TGTGCCACCTGGAGAGTTGGCTATGGCTACACCTTC. Translating gives CATWRVGYGYTF.

The gene calls are TRBV4-3 and TRBJ1-5; 7 nucleotides line up with TRBD1. This CDR3 is 15 amino acids long. V dropped 2 bases and J dropped 7; count of bases not matched to a gene: 8. Germline assignment: CDR1 LGHNA and CDR2 YSLEER. CDR3 nucleotides: TGCGCCAGCAGCCAAAACCCACAGGGGACCCAGCCCCAGCATTTT. Translated: CASSQNPQGTQPQHF.

The rearrangement links TRBV6-5 to TRBJ2-2, with unresolved D. Germline V gene sequence: CDR1 MNHEY, CDR2 SVGAGI. The length of the CDR3 is 15 residues. Trimming removed 6 bases from V and 5 bases from J, with 16 bases in between. In DNA form, the CDR3 reads TGTGCCAGCAGGAATGCGCCCGTCGGTACCGGGGAGCTGTTTTTT. It translates to CASRNAPVGTGELFF.

The V and J genes are TRBV5-4 and TRBJ2-6; no clear D gene. The CDR3 has 14 residues. CDR1 and CDR2 (germline): SGHNT, YYREEE (reference sequence). The V end lost 4 bases, the J end lost 0 bases, and 5 bases lay between the germline ends. The CDR3 DNA reads as TGTGCCAGCAGCGTGTACTCTGGGGCCAACGTCCTGACTTTC. Its protein is CASSVYSGANVLTF.

The chain carries TRBV5-1 and TRBJ2-1; 7 positions match TRBD2. Germline-derived CDR1 and CDR2 are SGHRS and YFSETQ. The CDR3 has 16 residues. The junction had 10 bases not matched to a gene; V was cut back by 0 bases and J by 7 bases. This chain's CDR3 is CASSLAGAGALNEQFF. CDR3 in DNA: TGCGCCAGCAGCTTGGCCGGGGCGGGAGCTCTTAATGAGCAGTTCTTC.

This chain links TRBV19 with TRBJ1-5; possible D gene TRBD1, 5 bases. The CDR3 totals 15 residues. The V end lost 6 bases, the J end lost 5 bases, and 17 bases lay between the germline ends. Germline CDR1 is LNHDA and CDR2 is SQIVND (reference sequence). CDR3 protein: CASRTLGPVDQPQHF. The CDR3 DNA reads as TGTGCCAGTAGAACCCTGGGGCCGGTAGATCAGCCCCAGCATTTT.

The V call is TRBV6-6, the J call TRBJ2-1, with TRBD1 matching over 8 bases. Germline V gives CDR1 MNHNY, CDR2 SVGAGI (reference sequence). The V and J ends lost 6 bases and 9 bases, in that order; junction bases with no gene match: 10. The CDR3 is made up of 14 amino acids. CDR3 coding DNA: TGTGCCAGCAGCTGGACAGGGAGAGGGGGTGAGCAGTTCTTC. It specifies CASSWTGRGGEQFF.

In its sample, this clone was seen a few times. The gene calls are TRBV4-1 and TRBJ2-3; tentative D call: TRBD2 (5 bases). Germline lookup yields CDR1 MGHRA and CDR2 YSYEKL. V dropped 1 base and J dropped 1 base, with 9 bases sitting between them. The CDR3 loop spans 15 amino acids. The CDR3: CASSQVGLGTDTQYF. DNA for the CDR3: TGCGCCAGCAGCCAAGTCGGACTCGGCACAGATACGCAGTATTTT.

For this clone: The junction departs from the called germline gene at one end, perhaps through a read error. The chain combines TRBV5-4 with TRBJ2-1; 7 bases are a match to TRBD2. Germline CDR1 SGHNT, CDR2 YYREEE (reference sequence). The length of the CDR3 is 15 residues. CDR3 sequence reads: CASSLGGDSYNEQFF. The CDR3 DNA is TGTGCCAGCAGTTTGGGGGGGGACTCCTACAATGAGCAGTTCTTC.

The chain uses TRBV5-4 and TRBJ2-2, with D possibly matching TRBD1 (6 bases). V lost 0 bases, J lost 4 bases, and 7 bases lay in between. Germline V lookup: CDR1 SGHNT, CDR2 YYREEE (reference sequence). This CDR3 has 14 residues. As DNA, the CDR3 is TGTGCCAGCAGCTTGGACAGGGTCACCGGGGAGCTGTTTTTT. Translation gives CASSLDRVTGELFF. Full variable domain (missing parts from reference TRBV5-4 and TRBJ2-2): ETGVTQSPTHLIKTRGQQVTLRCSSQSGHNTVSWYQQALGQGPQFIFQYYREEENGRGNFPPRFSGLQFPNYSSELNVNALELDDSALYLCASSLDRVTGELFFGEGSRLTVL.